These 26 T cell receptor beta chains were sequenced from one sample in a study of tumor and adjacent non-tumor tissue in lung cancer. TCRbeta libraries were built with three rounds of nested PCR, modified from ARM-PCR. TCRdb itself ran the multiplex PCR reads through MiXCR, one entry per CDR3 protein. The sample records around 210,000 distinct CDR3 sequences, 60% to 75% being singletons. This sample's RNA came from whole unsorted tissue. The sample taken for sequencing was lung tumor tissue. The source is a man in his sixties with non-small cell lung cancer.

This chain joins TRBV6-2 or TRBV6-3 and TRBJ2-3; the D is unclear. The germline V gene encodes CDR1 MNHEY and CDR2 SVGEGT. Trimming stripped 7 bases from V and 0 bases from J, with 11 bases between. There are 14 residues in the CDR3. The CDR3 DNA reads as TGTGCCAGCACCTCCCTCCGGAGCACAGATACGCAGTATTTT. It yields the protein CASTSLRSTDTQYF.

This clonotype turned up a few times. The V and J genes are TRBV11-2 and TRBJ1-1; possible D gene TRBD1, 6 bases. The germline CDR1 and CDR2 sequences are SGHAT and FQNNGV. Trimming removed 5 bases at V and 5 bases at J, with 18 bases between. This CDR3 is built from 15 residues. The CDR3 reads CASSRRQGRITEAFF. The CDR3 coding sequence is TGTGCCAGCAGCCGTCGGCAGGGGCGGATAACTGAAGCTTTCTTT.

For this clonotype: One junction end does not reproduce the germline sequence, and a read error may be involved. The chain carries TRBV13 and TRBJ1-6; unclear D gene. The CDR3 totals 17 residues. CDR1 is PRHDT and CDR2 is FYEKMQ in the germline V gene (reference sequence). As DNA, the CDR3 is TGCGCCAGCAGTCGAAAAACTTATAGGGTGGGCAATTTACCCCTCCACTTT. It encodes CASSRKTYRVGNLPLHF.

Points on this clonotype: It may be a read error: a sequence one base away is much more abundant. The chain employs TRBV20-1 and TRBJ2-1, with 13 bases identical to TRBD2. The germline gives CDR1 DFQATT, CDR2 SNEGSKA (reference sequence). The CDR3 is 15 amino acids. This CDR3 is CSATGLAGTYNEKFF. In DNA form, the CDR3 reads TGCAGTGCCACGGGACTAGCGGGGACCTACAATGAGAAGTTCTTC.

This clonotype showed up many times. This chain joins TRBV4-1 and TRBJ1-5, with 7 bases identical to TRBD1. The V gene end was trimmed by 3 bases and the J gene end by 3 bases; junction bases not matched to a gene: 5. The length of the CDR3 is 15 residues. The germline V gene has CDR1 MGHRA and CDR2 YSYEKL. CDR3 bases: TGCGCCAGCAGCCAGACAGGGAGTTTCAATCAGCCCCAGCATTTT. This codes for CASSQTGSFNQPQHF.

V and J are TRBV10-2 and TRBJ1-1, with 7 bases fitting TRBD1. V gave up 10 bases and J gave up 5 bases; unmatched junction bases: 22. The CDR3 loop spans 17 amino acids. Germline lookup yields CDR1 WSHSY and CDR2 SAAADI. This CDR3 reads CAISFQGDPALRTEAFF. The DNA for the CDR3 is TGCGCCATCTCATTCCAGGGGGACCCCGCCTTGCGGACTGAAGCTTTCTTT.

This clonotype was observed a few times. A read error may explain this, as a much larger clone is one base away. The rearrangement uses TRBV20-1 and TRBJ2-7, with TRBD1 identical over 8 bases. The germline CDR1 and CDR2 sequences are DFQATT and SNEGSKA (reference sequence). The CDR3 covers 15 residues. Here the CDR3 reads CSAPSTGASSYEHYF. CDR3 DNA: TGCAGTGCTCCCTCGACAGGGGCGAGCTCCTACGAGCATTACTTC.

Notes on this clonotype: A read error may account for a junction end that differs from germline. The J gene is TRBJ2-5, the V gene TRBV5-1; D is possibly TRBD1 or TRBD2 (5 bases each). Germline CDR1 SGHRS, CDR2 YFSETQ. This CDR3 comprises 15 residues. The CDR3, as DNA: TGCGTCAGCAGCCCCCTGGGGACCTGGGGAGAGACCCAGTACTTC. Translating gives CVSSPLGTWGETQYF.

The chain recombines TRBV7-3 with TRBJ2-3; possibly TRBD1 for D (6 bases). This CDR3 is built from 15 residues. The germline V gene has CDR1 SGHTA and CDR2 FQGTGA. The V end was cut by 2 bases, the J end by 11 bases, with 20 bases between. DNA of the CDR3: TGTGCCAGCAGCTTAGGGGGCAGCCCCCCAGCTAGGCAGTATTTT. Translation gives CASSLGGSPPARQYF.

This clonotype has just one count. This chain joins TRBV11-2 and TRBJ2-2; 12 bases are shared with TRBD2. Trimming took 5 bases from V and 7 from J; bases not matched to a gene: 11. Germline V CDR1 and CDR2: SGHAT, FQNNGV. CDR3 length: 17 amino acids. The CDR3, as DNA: TGTGCCAGCAGCATCTTGACTAGCGGGGGATACAACGGGGAGCTGTTTTTT. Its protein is CASSILTSGGYNGELFF.

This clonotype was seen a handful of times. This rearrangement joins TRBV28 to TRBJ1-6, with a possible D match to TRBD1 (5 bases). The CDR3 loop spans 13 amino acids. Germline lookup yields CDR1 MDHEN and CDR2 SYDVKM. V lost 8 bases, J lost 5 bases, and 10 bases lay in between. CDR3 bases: TGTGCCAGCCAAGGGGCGAATAATTCACCCCTCCACTTT. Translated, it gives CASQGANNSPLHF.

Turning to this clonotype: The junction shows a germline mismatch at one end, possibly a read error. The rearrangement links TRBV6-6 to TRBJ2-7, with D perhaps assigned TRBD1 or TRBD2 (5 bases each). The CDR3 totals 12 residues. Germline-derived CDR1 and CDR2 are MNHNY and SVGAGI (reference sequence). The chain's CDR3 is CGSSWDGYELYF. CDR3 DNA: TGTGGCAGCAGTTGGGACGGCTACGAGCTGTACTTC.

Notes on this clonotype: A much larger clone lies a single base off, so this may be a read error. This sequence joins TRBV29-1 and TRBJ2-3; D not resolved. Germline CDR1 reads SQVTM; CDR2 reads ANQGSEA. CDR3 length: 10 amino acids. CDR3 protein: CSVEKDMQYF. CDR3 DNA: TGCAGCGTTGAAAAAGATATGCAGTATTTT.

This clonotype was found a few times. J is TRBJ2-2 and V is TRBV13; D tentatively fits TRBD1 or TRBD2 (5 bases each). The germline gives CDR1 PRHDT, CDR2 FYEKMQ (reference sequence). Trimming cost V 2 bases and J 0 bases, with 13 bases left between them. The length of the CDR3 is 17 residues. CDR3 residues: CASSLPGPTSNTGELFF. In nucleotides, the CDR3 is TGTGCCAGCAGCTTACCGGGACCGACGTCGAACACCGGGGAGCTGTTTTTT.

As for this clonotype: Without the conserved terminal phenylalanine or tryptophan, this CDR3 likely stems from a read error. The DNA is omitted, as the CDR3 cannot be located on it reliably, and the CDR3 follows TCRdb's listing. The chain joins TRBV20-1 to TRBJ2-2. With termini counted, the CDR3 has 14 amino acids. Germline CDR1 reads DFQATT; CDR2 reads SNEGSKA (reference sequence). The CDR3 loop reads CSARFSENTGKLFL.

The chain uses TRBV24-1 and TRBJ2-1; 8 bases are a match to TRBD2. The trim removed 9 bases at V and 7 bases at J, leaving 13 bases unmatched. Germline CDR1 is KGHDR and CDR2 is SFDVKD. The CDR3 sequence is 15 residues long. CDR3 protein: CATSRLGGGANEQFF. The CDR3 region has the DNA TGTGCCACCTCGAGACTCGGGGGGGGAGCGAATGAGCAGTTCTTC.

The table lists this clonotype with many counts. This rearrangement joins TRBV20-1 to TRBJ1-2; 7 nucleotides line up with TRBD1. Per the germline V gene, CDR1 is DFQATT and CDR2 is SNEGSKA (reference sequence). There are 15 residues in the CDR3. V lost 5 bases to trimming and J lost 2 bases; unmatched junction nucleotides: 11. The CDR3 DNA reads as TGCAGTGCTCCCTCCAGGGGGTCTATCAACTATGGCTACACCTTC. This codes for CSAPSRGSINYGYTF.

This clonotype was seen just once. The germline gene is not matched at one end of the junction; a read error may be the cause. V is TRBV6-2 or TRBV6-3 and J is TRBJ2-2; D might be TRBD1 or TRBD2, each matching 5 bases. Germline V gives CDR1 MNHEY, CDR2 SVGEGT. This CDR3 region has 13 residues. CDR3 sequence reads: CASSFGATGEMFF. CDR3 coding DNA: TGTGCCAGTAGTTTCGGGGCCACCGGGGAGATGTTTTTT.

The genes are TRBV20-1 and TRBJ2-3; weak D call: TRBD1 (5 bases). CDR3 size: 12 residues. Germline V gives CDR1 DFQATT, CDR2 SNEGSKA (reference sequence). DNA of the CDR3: TGCAAAGCTAGACAGACTGGGGTTACGCAGTATTTT. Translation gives CKARQTGVTQYF.

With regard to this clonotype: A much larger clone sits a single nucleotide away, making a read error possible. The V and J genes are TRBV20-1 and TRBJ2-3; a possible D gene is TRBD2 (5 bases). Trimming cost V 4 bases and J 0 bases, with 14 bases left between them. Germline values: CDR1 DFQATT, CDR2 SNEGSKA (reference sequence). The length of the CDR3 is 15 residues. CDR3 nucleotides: TGCAGTGCTACCCCACTAGGGTACAGCACAGATACGCAGTATTTT. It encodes CSATPLGYSTDTQYF.

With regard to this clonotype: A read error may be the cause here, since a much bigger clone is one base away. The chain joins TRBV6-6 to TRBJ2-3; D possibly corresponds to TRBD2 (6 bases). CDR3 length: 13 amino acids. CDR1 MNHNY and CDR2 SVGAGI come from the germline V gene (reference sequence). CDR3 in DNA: TGTGCCAGTACCTCGACGGGGGTTGATATGCAGTATTTT. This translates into CASTSTGVDMQYF.

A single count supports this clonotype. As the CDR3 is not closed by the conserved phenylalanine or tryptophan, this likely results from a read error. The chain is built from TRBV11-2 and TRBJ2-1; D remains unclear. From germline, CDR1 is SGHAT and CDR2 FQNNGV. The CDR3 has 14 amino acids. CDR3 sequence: CDSSLGRAYNEQFL. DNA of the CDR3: TGTGATAGCAGCCTAGGACGAGCCTACAATGAGCAGTTCTTA.

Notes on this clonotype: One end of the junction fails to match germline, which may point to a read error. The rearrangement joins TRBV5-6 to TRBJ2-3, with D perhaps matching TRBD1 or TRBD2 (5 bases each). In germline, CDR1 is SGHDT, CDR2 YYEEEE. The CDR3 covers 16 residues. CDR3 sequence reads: CAGSLGSGTSTDTEYF. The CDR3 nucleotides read TGTGCCGGCAGCTTGGGCTCAGGGACCTCCACAGATACGGAGTATTTT. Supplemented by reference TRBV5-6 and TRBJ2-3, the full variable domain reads DAGVTQSPTHLIKTRGQQVTLRCSPKSGHDTVSWYQQALGQGPQFIFQYYEEEERQRGNFPDRFSGHQFPNYSSELNVNALLLGDSALYLCAGSLGSGTSTDTEYFGPGTRLTVL.

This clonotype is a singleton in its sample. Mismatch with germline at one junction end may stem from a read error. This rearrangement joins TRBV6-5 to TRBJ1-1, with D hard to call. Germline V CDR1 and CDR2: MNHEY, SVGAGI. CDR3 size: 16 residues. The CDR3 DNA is TGTCCCAGCATAACCCGAAGGCTAGGCGGAAACACTGAAGCTTTCTTT. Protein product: CPSITRRLGGNTEAFF.

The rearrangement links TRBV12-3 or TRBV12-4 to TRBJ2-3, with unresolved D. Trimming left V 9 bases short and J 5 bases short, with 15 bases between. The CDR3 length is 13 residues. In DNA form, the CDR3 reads TGTGCCAGAACCCCCGTTAACATAGATACGCAGTATTTT. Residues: CARTPVNIDTQYF.

CDR3 region: CTKEPHVSDTQYF. The CDR3 nucleotides are TGTACCAAGGAGCCCCATGTCTCAGATACGCAGTATTTT. The chain couples TRBV28 to TRBJ2-3, with no clear D. The CDR3 length is 13 residues. Germline CDR1 reads MDHEN; CDR2 reads SYDVKM.